The T cell receptor (beta chain) under discussion was sequenced for a study of Ad26.COV2.S vaccination and SARS-CoV-2 variants. V lost 3 bases and J lost 0, with 30 bases in between. The V gene's germline CDR1 is GTSNPN and CDR2 SVGIG (reference sequence). This CDR3 is built from 21 residues. Treatment given: roughly 20 received Ad26.COV2.S at low or high dose, single or two shots; roughly five received placebo; per-sample allocation not given. At day 63 after the first vaccine or placebo injection, samples were drawn. Method: immunoSEQ multiplex PCR; TCRdb's copy keeps in-frame clones and lacks some. This table has under 600,000 clones, 80% to 90% appearing once.

Here the sequenced sample was peripheral blood, taken in a trial of Ad26.COV2.S vaccine versus placebo. The TCR originated in a person aged 18-65 years who received the Ad26.COV2.S COVID-19 vaccine or a placebo. The chain combines TRBV30 with TRBJ2-1; D might be TRBD2 (6 bases). CDR3 sequence (DNA): TGTGCCTGGAGGACCCCTAGGGCGGGCGGGGTAACCCTGAGCTCCTACAATGAGCAGTTCTTC. Its translation is CAWRTPRAGGVTLSSYNEQFF.